Detailed here is one T cell receptor (beta chain). Its antigen is unknown. Next came a second PCR, run for about 7 to 12 cycles, which used a sample-barcoded 5' primer along with a J-beta primer mix. Via MiXCR, TCRdb re-called the 5' RACE reads, giving one row per CDR3 protein. The repertoire holds about 800,000 distinct CDR3 sequences, around 25% seen once, with roughly 3.5% in the top ten. The source of the sample is a study of blood T cells in healthy people across ages. Samples each yielded at least 6 micrograms of total RNA. Study findings and constraints: With unsorted PBMCs, a conclusive comparison of naive versus antigen-experienced cells was not possible.

CDR3 length: 14 amino acids. Per the germline V gene, CDR1 is SNHLY and CDR2 is FYNNEI. The V end lost 7 bases, the J end lost 4 bases, and 13 bases lay between the germline ends. The data also belong to a second study, concerning T cells of mothers and their children. As reported in that work: Related mother and child pairs showed slightly greater overlap (not significant) than unrelated pairs did.

This sequence originates from a boy between 10 and 17 years old in good health. The sequenced sample consisted of blood. V gene TRBV2 combines with J gene TRBJ1-4; D not resolved. The CDR3 here is CASKESRLNEKLFF. Written as DNA, the CDR3 is TGTGCCAGCAAGGAGAGTAGACTTAATGAAAAACTGTTTTTT.